Listed below are T cell receptor beta chains from one sample, sequenced in a study of T cells in Graves' hyperthyroidism and ophthalmopathy. TCRdb reanalysed the multiplex PCR reads using MiXCR and keeps one entry per CDR3 protein. The data show about 280,000 distinct CDR3 sequences, under 30% seen once. Sequencing was done on a sample of blood. The receptors were sampled from a man between 40 and 49 years old with Graves' hyperthyroidism that later progressed to Graves' ophthalmopathy. The CDR3 runs from the conserved cysteine through the conserved F or W. The order of the fields is CDR3 protein, CDR3 DNA, J gene, V gene, clone size, D gene. A D gene is named only where the DNA matches it firmly. The size field is filled for only some rows; it gives once, few, many or a size class.

CASSYGTKYYEQYF	TGTGCCAGCAGTTACGGGACAAAATACTACGAGCAGTACTTC	TRBJ2-7	TRBV6-5	few	.
CASSLVSGEMNYGYTF	TGCGCCAGCAGCTTGGTTTCTGGAGAAATGAACTATGGCTACACCTTC	TRBJ1-2	TRBV5-1	many	.
CAWTHQGGLAEAFF	TGTGCCTGGACCCATCAGGGGGGTTTAGCTGAAGCTTTCTTT	TRBJ1-1	TRBV30	.	TRBD1
CATSPGLAGTSETQYF	TGTGCCACCAGTCCCGGACTAGCGGGTACCTCGGAGACCCAGTACTTC	TRBJ2-5	TRBV24-1	.	TRBD2
CASSRTGGRNIQYF	TGTGCCAGCAGTCGTACAGGGGGTCGAAACATTCAGTACTTC	TRBJ2-4	TRBV6-1	.	TRBD1
CSARGGESGQISGNTIYF	TGCAGTGCTAGAGGGGGGGAATCGGGACAAATCTCTGGAAACACCATATATTTT	TRBJ1-3	TRBV20-1	many	.
CASSAGGRRYQPQHF	TGTGCCAGCAGTGCAGGGGGACGACGGTATCAGCCCCAGCATTTT	TRBJ1-5	TRBV2	many	TRBD1
CAKGGASDTGELFF	TGTGCCAAGGGGGGGGCTTCCGACACCGGGGAGCTGTTTTTT	TRBJ2-2	TRBV6-5	many	.
CSARGLAGVYEQYF	TGCAGTGCCCGCGGACTAGCGGGGGTCTACGAGCAGTACTTC	TRBJ2-7	TRBV20-1	many	TRBD2
CASSLGGSYEQYF	TGTGCCAGCAGCCTAGGGGGCTCCTACGAGCAGTACTTC	TRBJ2-7	TRBV6-1	many	.
CASSELQGGYTF	TGTGCCAGCAGTGAACTGCAGGGTGGCTACACCTTC	TRBJ1-2	TRBV25-1	few	.
CSARTGATNYGYTF	TGCAGTGCAAGGACAGGTGCCACTAACTATGGCTACACCTTC	TRBJ1-2	TRBV20-1	once	TRBD1
CASRHREDSNQPQHF	TGTGCCAGCAGACACAGGGAAGATAGCAATCAGCCCCAGCATTTT	TRBJ1-5	TRBV12-3/TRBV12-4	.	.
CSAVGHQETQYF	TGCAGCGCTGTTGGGCACCAAGAGACCCAGTACTTC	TRBJ2-5	TRBV29-1	.	.
CASSLPPGVAGNYSYEQYF	TGTGCCAGCAGCTTACCCCCAGGGGTAGCGGGAAACTACTCCTACGAGCAGTACTTC	TRBJ2-7	TRBV7-3	.	TRBD2
CASSEGQTYGYTF	TGTGCCAGCAGTGAGGGACAGACGTATGGCTACACCTTC	TRBJ1-2	TRBV2	many	TRBD1